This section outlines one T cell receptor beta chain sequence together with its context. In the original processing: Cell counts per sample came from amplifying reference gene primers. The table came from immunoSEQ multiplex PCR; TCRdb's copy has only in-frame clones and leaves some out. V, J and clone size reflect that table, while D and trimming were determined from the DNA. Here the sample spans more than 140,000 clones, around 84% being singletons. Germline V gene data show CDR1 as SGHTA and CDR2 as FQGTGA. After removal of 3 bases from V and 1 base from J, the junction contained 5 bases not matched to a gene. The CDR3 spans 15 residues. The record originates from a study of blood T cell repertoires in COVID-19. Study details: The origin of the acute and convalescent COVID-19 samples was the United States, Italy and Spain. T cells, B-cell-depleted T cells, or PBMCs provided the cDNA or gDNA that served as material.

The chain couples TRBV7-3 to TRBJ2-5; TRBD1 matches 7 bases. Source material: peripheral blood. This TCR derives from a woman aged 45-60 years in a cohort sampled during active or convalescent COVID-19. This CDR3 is CASSLSGQAQETQYF. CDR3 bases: TGTGCCAGCAGCTTGTCCGGACAGGCCCAAGAGACCCAGTACTTC.